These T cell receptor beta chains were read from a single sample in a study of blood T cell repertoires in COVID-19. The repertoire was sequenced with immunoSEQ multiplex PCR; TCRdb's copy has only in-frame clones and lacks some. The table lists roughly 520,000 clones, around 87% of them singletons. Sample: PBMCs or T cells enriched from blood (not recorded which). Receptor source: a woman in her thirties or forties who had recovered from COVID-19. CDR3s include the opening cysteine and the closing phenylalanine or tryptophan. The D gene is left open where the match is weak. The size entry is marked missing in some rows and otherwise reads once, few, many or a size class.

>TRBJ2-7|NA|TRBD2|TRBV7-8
CASSAGLAGSEQYF
TGTGCCAGCAGCGCGGGACTAGCGGGAAGCGAGCAGTACTTC
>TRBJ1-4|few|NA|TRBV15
CATSRPQRRGEKLFF
TGTGCCACCAGCAGACCTCAGAGGCGGGGTGAAAAACTGTTTTTT
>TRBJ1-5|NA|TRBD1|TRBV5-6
CASSSHKLQGKPDQPQHF
TGTGCCAGCAGCTCACATAAATTACAGGGGAAGCCGGATCAGCCCCAGCATTTT
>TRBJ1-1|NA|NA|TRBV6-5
CASSYSARRTEAFF
TGTGCCAGCAGTTACTCGGCAAGAAGAACTGAAGCTTTCTTT
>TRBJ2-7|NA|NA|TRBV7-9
CASAGDYEQYF
TGTGCCAGCGCCGGAGACTACGAGCAGTACTTC
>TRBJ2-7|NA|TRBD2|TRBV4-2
CASSFGRAKKYEQYF
TGTGCCAGCAGCTTCGGGAGGGCCAAGAAGTACGAGCAGTACTTC
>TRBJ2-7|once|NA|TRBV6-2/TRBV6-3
CASSYSFSQGRYEQYF
TGTGCCAGCAGTTACTCTTTTTCCCAGGGTCGCTACGAGCAGTACTTC
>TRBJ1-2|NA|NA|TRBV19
CASSIGTWIEAGYTF
TGTGCCAGTAGTATAGGTACCTGGATTGAGGCTGGCTACACCTTC
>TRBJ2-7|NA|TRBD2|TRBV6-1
CASSESPSGVTYEQYF
TGTGCCAGCAGTGAATCCCCTAGCGGGGTGACCTACGAGCAGTACTTC
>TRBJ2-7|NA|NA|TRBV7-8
CASSFLQASSYEQYF
TGTGCCAGCAGCTTCCTACAGGCTAGCTCCTACGAGCAGTACTTC
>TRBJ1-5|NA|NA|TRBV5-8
CASSLFGNQPQHF
TGTGCCAGCAGCTTGTTCGGTAATCAGCCCCAGCATTTT